The 19 T cell receptor beta chains reported below all come from one sample, sequenced in a study of shared clonotypes between healthy human individuals (dated by TCRdb to 2018 to 2021). Library preparation was by the immunoSEQ multiplex PCR assay. In TCRdb, the immuneACCESS table is reduced to in-frame sequences with V and J assigned. These tables do not hold every clone; where another copy was compared, an unresolved V gene accounts for under half, and the others remain unexplained. The sample data list roughly 2.2 million clones, and 85% to 95% of these were observed just once. 0.37% of the sample goes to the ten largest clones. Sample: naive CD4+ T cells from PBMCs. The cell subset or site label on this specimen signifies: CD45RA+ positively selected. These receptors originate from a young man in good health. Some clones in this sample may be carry-over from other donors' samples.

This clone was found once. This sequence joins TRBV5-1 and TRBJ2-5, with 10 bases that match TRBD2. CDR1 and CDR2 from the germline V gene are SGHRS and YFSETQ. The CDR3 contains 16 residues. V gave up 2 bases and J gave up 5 bases; unmatched junction bases: 9. CDR3 sequence: CASSFGLAAPGETQYF. The CDR3, as DNA: TGCGCCAGCAGCTTCGGACTAGCGGCCCCCGGGGAGACCCAGTACTTC.

This chain joins TRBV5-1 and TRBJ2-6; D call uncertain. The CDR3 spans 16 residues. CDR1 is SGHRS and CDR2 is YFSETQ in the germline V gene. Trimming pared 4 bases from V and 4 bases from J, leaving 15 bases between. The CDR3 nucleotides are TGCGCCAGCAGCCCCGGGTGGGCTCTGGGGGCCAACGTCCTGACTTTC. Protein sequence: CASSPGWALGANVLTF. The variable domain in full, completed from reference TRBV5-1 and TRBJ2-6, reads KAGVTQTPRYLIKTRGQQVTLSCSPISGHRSVSWYQQTPGQGLQFLFEYFSETQRNKGNFPGRFSGRQFSNSRSEMNVSTLELGDSALYLCASSPGWALGANVLTFGAGSRLTVL.

The chain employs TRBV30 and TRBJ1-6; 8 bases align to TRBD1. Germline V gene sequence: CDR1 GTSNPN, CDR2 SVGIG (reference sequence). The CDR3 length is 15 residues. With 1 base clipped from V and 7 bases from J, the junction kept 6 bases outside the gene matches. The CDR3 loop is CAWSESGTGNSPLHF. The CDR3 bases are TGTGCCTGGAGTGAATCGGGGACAGGAAATTCACCCCTCCACTTT.

The rearrangement links TRBV19 to TRBJ1-1; D gene ambiguous. The ends were cut back, 6 bases at V and 7 bases at J, with 15 bases in the middle. Germline V CDR1 and CDR2: LNHDA, SQIVND (reference sequence). The CDR3 consists of 13 residues. The CDR3 bases are TGTGCCAGTAGGGCGACGACTCGCCGTGAAGCTTTCTTT. This codes for CASRATTRREAFF.

This chain connects TRBV7-9 to TRBJ2-3; D is tentatively TRBD1 or TRBD2 (7 bases each). The CDR3 sequence is 16 residues long. From germline, CDR1 is SEHNR and CDR2 FQNEAQ (reference sequence). V lost 5 bases to trimming and J lost 0 bases, with 15 bases between them. DNA of the CDR3: TGTGCCAGCAGCCGCAGGGGGGGCTTAAGCACAGATACGCAGTATTTT. Translated: CASSRRGGLSTDTQYF.

The rearrangement links TRBV2 to TRBJ2-5; TRBD2 matches 9 bases. The CDR3 runs 13 residues. Germline V lookup: CDR1 SNHLY, CDR2 FYNNEI. V was pared by 11 bases and J by 3 bases, with 7 bases of the junction left unmatched. CDR3 nucleotides: TGTGCCGCCGCGGGGGGGCGCGAAGAGACCCAGTACTTC. Its translation: CAAAGGREETQYF.

The chain is built from TRBV9 and TRBJ2-1, with a possible D match to TRBD2 (6 bases). Germline V gene lookup returns CDR1 SGDLS and CDR2 YYNGEE. Trimming removed 3 bases at V and 8 bases at J, with 15 bases between. The CDR3 consists of 14 residues. CDR3 coding DNA: TGTGCCAGCAGCGCGGGACTCAACAACCATGAGCAGTTCTTC. Translating gives CASSAGLNNHEQFF.

The V call is TRBV6-1, the J call TRBJ1-4, with D hard to call. Trimming took 5 bases from V and 5 from J, leaving 15 bases between them. CDR3 length equals 15 residues. The germline V gene has CDR1 MNHNS and CDR2 SASEGT. The CDR3 here is CASSSRVQTNEKLFF. As DNA, the CDR3 is TGTGCCAGCAGTTCCCGGGTCCAAACAAATGAAAAACTGTTTTTT.

V usage is TRBV6-1 and J usage is TRBJ2-3; no definite D call. The germline gives CDR1 MNHNS, CDR2 SASEGT. The length of the CDR3 is 16 residues. V lost 1 base and J 3 bases, leaving 14 bases between the germline ends. The CDR3 protein is CASSEVKARVTDTQYF. DNA of the CDR3: TGTGCCAGCAGTGAAGTTAAGGCTCGGGTAACAGATACGCAGTATTTT.

The chain uses TRBV5-4 and TRBJ2-1, with D perhaps matching TRBD2 (5 bases). This CDR3 is 12 amino acids long. Germline V CDR1 and CDR2: SGHNT, YYREEE (reference sequence). With 5 bases removed from V and 6 bases from J, the gap between germline ends came to 9 bases. Here the CDR3 DNA reads TGTGCCAGCAGACTAGGTTCCAATGAGCAGTTCTTC. This gives the protein CASRLGSNEQFF. The full variable domain, in which reference TRBV5-4 and TRBJ2-1 provide the parts outside the CDR3, is ETGVTQSPTHLIKTRGQQVTLRCSSQSGHNTVSWYQQALGQGPQFIFQYYREEENGRGNFPPRFSGLQFPNYSSELNVNALELDDSALYLCASRLGSNEQFFGPGTRLTVL.

This clone has just a few counts. V and J are TRBV6-5 and TRBJ1-5; D is unresolved. The germline V and J ends were trimmed by 0 bases and 0 bases, with 6 bases remaining between them. The CDR3 is made up of 15 amino acids. Germline CDR1 MNHEY, CDR2 SVGAGI. CDR3 sequence (DNA): TGTGCCAGCAGTTACTCTCTCAATAGCAATCAGCCCCAGCATTTT. It yields the protein CASSYSLNSNQPQHF.

Comment on this clone: Other nucleotide sequences in the sample specify the same CDR3. This sequence joins TRBV5-1 and TRBJ2-7; 11 bases map to TRBD1. The germline CDR1 and CDR2 sequences are SGHRS and YFSETQ. This CDR3 is 15 amino acids long. J was trimmed by 3 bases and V by 4 bases; bases with no gene match: 6. The CDR3 spells CASSLSGTGGYEQYF. The CDR3, as DNA: TGCGCCAGCAGCCTATCCGGGACAGGGGGCTACGAGCAGTACTTC. The full variable domain, completed using reference TRBV5-1 and TRBJ2-7, is KAGVTQTPRYLIKTRGQQVTLSCSPISGHRSVSWYQQTPGQGLQFLFEYFSETQRNKGNFPGRFSGRQFSNSRSEMNVSTLELGDSALYLCASSLSGTGGYEQYFGPGTRLTVT.

This clone was seen a handful of times. The gene calls are TRBV28 and TRBJ1-3, with D unclear. With 4 bases removed from V and 7 bases from J, the gap between germline ends came to 11 bases. CDR3 length: 13 residues. CDR1 and CDR2 (germline): MDHEN, SYDVKM. The CDR3 reads CASSSPAVNTIYF. In DNA, the CDR3 is TGTGCCAGCAGTTCCCCAGCGGTTAACACCATATATTTT.

This chain links TRBV7-2 with TRBJ2-5; D gene ambiguous. Trimming removed 5 bases from V and 5 bases from J, with 12 bases in between. The CDR3 sequence is 13 residues long. CDR1 SGHTA and CDR2 FQGNSA come from the germline V gene. CDR3 in amino acids: CASSPRAWETQYF. The CDR3 DNA reads TGTGCCAGCAGCCCTCGGGCTTGGGAGACCCAGTACTTC.

Comments on this clone: The sample contains more than one DNA sequence encoding this CDR3. The chain recombines TRBV5-1 with TRBJ2-2; a possible D gene is TRBD1 (5 bases). Trimming shortened V by 4 bases and J by 3 bases, and 10 bases separated the two germline ends. The CDR3 is 14 residues long. Germline values: CDR1 SGHRS, CDR2 YFSETQ. This CDR3 reads CASSPQGDTGELFF. CDR3 nucleotides: TGCGCCAGCAGCCCCCAAGGGGACACCGGGGAGCTGTTTTTT. Together with reference TRBV5-1 and TRBJ2-2, the CDR3 gives the full variable domain: KAGVTQTPRYLIKTRGQQVTLSCSPISGHRSVSWYQQTPGQGLQFLFEYFSETQRNKGNFPGRFSGRQFSNSRSEMNVSTLELGDSALYLCASSPQGDTGELFFGEGSRLTVL.

This clone was seen only once. DNA for the CDR3: TGTGCCAGTAGTAGGGGGCTAGCGGGACCCTCCACCGGGGAGCTGTTTTTT. Amino acid sequence: CASSRGLAGPSTGELFF. This chain uses TRBV19 with TRBJ2-2, with 9 positions matching TRBD2. Losses at the gene ends were 4 bases for V and 4 bases for J; bases not matched to a gene: 10. This CDR3 comprises 17 residues. CDR1 LNHDA and CDR2 SQIVND come from the germline V gene (reference sequence).

This clone is a singleton in its sample. The chain couples TRBV19 to TRBJ1-1; tentative D call: TRBD1 (5 bases). V was cut by 2 bases and J by 1 base, with 11 bases left in between. The CDR3 loop spans 15 amino acids. Germline V CDR1 and CDR2: LNHDA, SQIVND (reference sequence). CDR3 DNA sequence: TGTGCCAGTAGTATAACAGGCCTCCCGAACACTGAAGCTTTCTTT. Amino acid sequence: CASSITGLPNTEAFF.

The table lists this clone with a few counts. The rearrangement uses TRBV30 and TRBJ2-1; D remains unclear. The ends were cut back, 4 bases at V and 0 bases at J, with 16 bases in the middle. The CDR3 contains 16 residues. Germline V CDR1 and CDR2: GTSNPN, SVGIG (reference sequence). The CDR3: CAWNMGTFSSYNEQFF. The DNA of the CDR3 is TGTGCCTGGAATATGGGAACTTTTAGCTCCTACAATGAGCAGTTCTTC.

The chain carries TRBV7-8 and TRBJ2-7; 10 bases map to TRBD2. Germline V gives CDR1 SGHVS, CDR2 FQNEAQ. The ends lost 8 bases at V and 3 bases at J; junction bases unmatched: 7. This CDR3 contains 14 residues. CDR3 coding DNA: TGTGCCAGCCGTAAGCGGGAGGGTCGCTACGAGCAGTACTTC. Translation gives CASRKREGRYEQYF.